This TCR beta chain was observed in a study of cytomegalovirus exposure and HLA in healthy donors. Notes on the study in general: TRBV6-2, TRBV6-3 and other indistinguishable V segments were excluded.

The PCR ran on 60 Vbeta and 13 Jbeta primers. TCRdb's table, derived via immunoSEQ multiplex PCR, lists solely in-frame clones and lacks some. This sample has some 190,000 clones; roughly 90% occur once, and the top ten carry 0.25% to 0.4%. This clone was picked up a small number of times. The antigen remains unidentified. The CDR3 sequence is 15 residues long. V lost 5 bases, J lost 5 bases, and 7 bases stayed unmatched. Looked up from germline, CDR1 is MNHNS and CDR2 is SASEGT. The chain recombines TRBV6-1 with TRBJ2-1; 9 bases match TRBD1. The specimen was PBMCs. This TCR was recovered from a woman aged 25 to 45 in good health and CMV-seronegative. CDR3 region: CASSIQGAVHNEQFF. CDR3 DNA sequence: TGTGCCAGCAGTATACAGGGGGCTGTCCACAATGAGCAGTTCTTC.